These 29 T cell receptor beta chains came from one sample sequenced in a study of beta chain features in type 1 diabetes. Regarding the study as a whole: TCRB CDR3 length was moderately but significantly reduced in all four CD4+ subsets of Type 1 diabetes patients.

For these receptors, no antigen is known. The sequenced template was cDNA made from the entire isolated RNA. Here immunoSEQ multiplex PCR was the method, and the copy in TCRdb shows in-frame clones only, minus some. The table lists a few hundred thousand clones, more than 15% of them singletons. Sequenced sample: naive CD4+ T cells from blood. These receptor sequences come from a man younger than 45 with type 1 diabetes.

This chain links TRBV2 with TRBJ2-3; 9 bases fit TRBD2. The CDR3 covers 14 residues. Germline CDR1 and CDR2: SNHLY and FYNNEI. With 6 bases clipped from V and 4 bases from J, the junction kept 5 bases outside the gene matches. CDR3 in DNA: TGTGCCAGCAGGCGCGGGAGGGCCGCAGATACGCAGTATTTT. The encoded protein is CASRRGRAADTQYF.

V gene TRBV7-2 combines with J gene TRBJ2-1; 8 bases agree with TRBD1. The CDR3 loop spans 14 amino acids. The ends lost 4 bases at V and 8 bases at J; junction bases unmatched: 7. CDR1 SGHTA and CDR2 FQGNSA come from the germline V gene. The CDR3 protein is CASSWRTGLDEQFF. For the CDR3, the DNA is TGTGCCAGCAGCTGGCGGACAGGGTTGGATGAGCAGTTCTTC.

V is TRBV6-1 and J is TRBJ2-1, with 9 bases lining up with TRBD2. The CDR3 extends over 14 amino acids. CDR1 is MNHNS, CDR2 SASEGT, per germline. The V segment lost 4 bases and the J segment 10 bases; nucleotides outside the gene matches: 8. For the CDR3, the DNA is TGTGCCAGCAGTGGGGCGGGAGGGGGTTTGGAGCAGTTCTTC. Its translation: CASSGAGGGLEQFF.

This rearrangement joins TRBV10-3 to TRBJ1-2; no definite D call. CDR1 ENHRY and CDR2 SYGVKD come from the germline V gene. Trimming pared 7 bases from V and 4 bases from J, leaving 13 bases between. CDR3 length: 13 amino acids. The CDR3 coding sequence is TGTGCCATCACCCCGGAATCGGGCTATGGCTACACCTTC. Translating gives CAITPESGYGYTF.

In this sample, this clone turned up a few times. The chain is built from TRBV2 and TRBJ1-5, with D perhaps matching TRBD1 (5 bases). V gave up 3 bases and J gave up 4 bases, with 13 bases separating them. The CDR3 contains 15 residues. Germline loops: CDR1 SNHLY, CDR2 FYNNEI. Here the CDR3 reads CASSEATGYNQPQHF. The CDR3 nucleotides read TGTGCCAGCAGTGAGGCAACAGGCTATAATCAGCCCCAGCATTTT.

This clone was counted only a few times. The rearrangement links TRBV19 to TRBJ1-4; D gene unclear. Deletions cut 2 bases from V and 0 bases from J, with 7 bases between. CDR3 length: 15 residues. Per the germline V gene, CDR1 is LNHDA and CDR2 is SQIVND (reference sequence). The CDR3 bases are TGTGCCAGTAGTATAAAAGGATCAACTAATGAAAAACTGTTTTTT. It specifies CASSIKGSTNEKLFF.

In DNA form, the CDR3 reads TGCGCCAGCAGCCACCGACCACTAGCGGGAGGGCCCGATGAGCAGTTCTTC. Its protein product is CASSHRPLAGGPDEQFF. This chain uses TRBV4-1 with TRBJ2-1, with 13 nucleotides matching TRBD2. Unmatched junction bases numbered 10, after V lost 3 bases and J lost 8 bases. Germline CDR1 MGHRA, CDR2 YSYEKL. The CDR3 loop spans 17 amino acids.

There are a few counts of this clone. V gene TRBV9 combines with J gene TRBJ1-5; no clear D. Deletions cut 2 bases from V and 3 bases from J, with 12 bases between. This CDR3 is built from 15 residues. The germline CDR1 and CDR2 sequences are SGDLS and YYNGEE. The CDR3 here is CASSVGPTVNQPQHF. Here the CDR3 DNA reads TGTGCCAGCAGCGTGGGCCCGACTGTCAATCAGCCCCAGCATTTT.

The V gene is TRBV9, the J gene TRBJ2-7; no firm D call. CDR1 is SGDLS and CDR2 is YYNGEE in the germline V gene. The CDR3 runs to 15 residues. V was clipped by 4 bases and J by 2 bases, with 16 bases between them. The CDR3 sequence is CASSLGDLAPYEQYF. Here the CDR3 DNA reads TGTGCCAGCAGCCTCGGAGACCTGGCCCCCTACGAGCAGTACTTC.

This clone was seen a few times. The V gene is TRBV7-9, the J gene TRBJ2-5, with D hard to call. Between the trimmed V and J ends, which lost 6 bases and 3 bases, there was a span of 11 bases. Germline V lookup: CDR1 SEHNR, CDR2 FQNEAQ (reference sequence). The CDR3 contains 13 residues. The chain's CDR3 is CASRDRLEETQYF. DNA for the CDR3: TGTGCCAGCAGGGATCGGTTAGAAGAGACCCAGTACTTC.

This chain links TRBV28 with TRBJ2-3; the match to TRBD2 covers 12 bases. This CDR3 is 14 amino acids long. V was clipped by 11 bases and J by 4 bases; unmatched bases: 7. The germline V gene encodes CDR1 MDHEN and CDR2 SYDVKM. CDR3 region: CAGGTSGSSDTQYF. The CDR3 DNA sequence: TGTGCCGGGGGGACTAGCGGGTCCTCAGATACGCAGTATTTT.

In this sample, this clone turned up a few times. J is TRBJ2-1 and V is TRBV5-1; TRBD2 agrees at 11 bases. Trimming removed 1 base from V and 9 bases from J; junction bases left unmatched: 6. In germline, CDR1 is SGHRS, CDR2 YFSETQ. This CDR3 is 15 amino acids long. CDR3 protein: CASSLTSGSAGEQFF. CDR3 bases: TGCGCCAGCAGCTTGACTAGCGGGAGCGCGGGTGAGCAGTTCTTC.

The chain carries TRBV7-7 and TRBJ2-5, with 8 bases aligning to TRBD1. Trimming took 4 bases from V and 5 from J; bases not matched to a gene: 15. The CDR3 length is 17 residues. Germline loops: CDR1 SSHAT, CDR2 FNYEAQ (reference sequence). The chain's CDR3 is CASSWGTGNVIGETQYF. CDR3 coding DNA: TGTGCCAGCAGCTGGGGGACAGGAAATGTAATTGGTGAGACCCAGTACTTC.

This clone has a handful of counts. V is TRBV29-1 and J is TRBJ2-5, with TRBD1 as a possible D gene (6 bases). Per the germline V gene, CDR1 is SQVTM and CDR2 is ANQGSEA. The CDR3 sequence is 11 residues long. Trimming shortened V by 3 bases and J by 10 bases, and 12 bases separated the two germline ends. The CDR3 protein is CSVERQDDQYF. CDR3 sequence (DNA): TGCAGCGTTGAGCGACAGGACGACCAGTACTTC.

This clone came up a few times. The V gene is TRBV5-1, the J gene TRBJ2-7; a weak D match, TRBD1 (6 bases). CDR3 length: 15 amino acids. The germline CDR1 and CDR2 sequences are SGHRS and YFSETQ. V was trimmed by 2 bases and J by 2 bases, leaving 14 bases between them. The CDR3: CASSLPSGTTYEQYF. CDR3 bases: TGCGCCAGCAGCTTACCTTCCGGGACAACCTACGAGCAGTACTTC.

The chain has TRBV13 and TRBJ2-5; weak D call: TRBD1 (6 bases). This CDR3 has 13 residues. Germline V gives CDR1 PRHDT, CDR2 FYEKMQ (reference sequence). V dropped 3 bases and J dropped 4 bases, with 9 bases sitting between them. The CDR3 sequence: CASSFIGGETQYF. CDR3 nucleotides: TGTGCCAGCAGCTTCATAGGGGGAGAGACCCAGTACTTC.

The chain recombines TRBV28 with TRBJ2-3; 8 bases align to TRBD1. CDR1 MDHEN and CDR2 SYDVKM come from the germline V gene. The V segment lost 5 bases and the J segment 5 bases; nucleotides outside the gene matches: 9. There are 15 residues in the CDR3. The CDR3 DNA follows: TGTGCCAGCAGTCCAACCACTGGACAGGGAGATACGCAGTATTTT. Protein: CASSPTTGQGDTQYF.

The chain combines TRBV4-1 with TRBJ2-1; the D gene is possibly TRBD1 (6 bases). V was clipped by 4 bases and J by 7 bases, with 20 bases between them. There are 16 residues in the CDR3. Germline values: CDR1 MGHRA, CDR2 YSYEKL. CDR3 nucleotide sequence: TGCGCCAGCAGCCGTTTAACAGGGTGGGTTTTGAATGAGCAGTTCTTC. Its translation: CASSRLTGWVLNEQFF.

The chain couples TRBV7-9 to TRBJ1-1; tentatively, D is TRBD1 (5 bases). The V and J ends lost 5 bases and 0 bases respectively, with 13 bases between them. CDR3 length: 15 amino acids. Germline-derived CDR1 and CDR2 are SEHNR and FQNEAQ (reference sequence). The CDR3 reads CASSLARGVNTEAFF. The CDR3 DNA follows: TGTGCCAGCAGCCTCGCGAGAGGGGTGAACACTGAAGCTTTCTTT.

The chain carries TRBV30 and TRBJ2-7; 9 nucleotides align to TRBD1. The CDR3 extends over 15 amino acids. Germline trimming cut 5 bases from V and 4 bases from J; bases unmatched to any gene: 12. Germline values: CDR1 GTSNPN, CDR2 SVGIG (reference sequence). The CDR3 nucleotides are TGTGCCTGGCTCTCGCCCGGGACAGGGAAGTACGAGCAGTACTTC. It is translated as CAWLSPGTGKYEQYF. Together with reference TRBV30 and TRBJ2-7, the CDR3 gives the full variable domain: SQTIHQWPATLVQPVGSPLSLECTVEGTSNPNLYWYRQAAGRGLQLLFYSVGIGQISSEVPQNLSASRPQDRQFILSSKKLLLSDSGFYLCAWLSPGTGKYEQYFGPGTRLTVT.

The rearrangement joins TRBV14 to TRBJ2-3; 10 bases agree with TRBD2. CDR1 and CDR2 (germline): SGHDN, FVKESK. This CDR3 contains 17 residues. Trimming cost V 0 bases and J 1 base; bases outside gene matches: 4. This CDR3 is CASSQDWGTSGTDTQYF. The CDR3, as DNA: TGTGCCAGCAGCCAAGATTGGGGGACTAGCGGCACAGATACGCAGTATTTT. The full variable domain, completed using reference TRBV14 and TRBJ2-3, is EAGVTQFPSHSVIEKGQTVTLRCDPISGHDNLYWYRRVMGKEIKFLLHFVKESKQDESGMPNNRFLAERTGGTYSTLKVQPAELEDSGVYFCASSQDWGTSGTDTQYFGPGTRLTVL.

This clone showed up just a few times. This chain uses TRBV6-1 with TRBJ2-6; D unresolved. This CDR3 spans 18 amino acids. Between the trimmed V and J ends, which lost 2 bases and 0 bases, there was a span of 14 bases. Germline lookup yields CDR1 MNHNS and CDR2 SASEGT. The CDR3: CASSERKVVRSGANVLTF. The CDR3 DNA reads TGTGCCAGCAGTGAAAGGAAGGTAGTCCGCTCTGGGGCCAACGTCCTGACTTTC.

The chain couples TRBV11-3 to TRBJ2-3; D remains ambiguous. This CDR3 spans 13 amino acids. Trimming stripped 1 base from V and 1 base from J, with 3 bases between. Germline CDR1 SGHNT, CDR2 YENEEA. CDR3 sequence reads: CASSLGGTDTQYF. Here the CDR3 DNA reads TGTGCCAGCAGCTTAGGAGGCACAGATACGCAGTATTTT. Supplemented by reference TRBV11-3 and TRBJ2-3, the full variable domain reads EAGVVQSPRYKIIEKKQPVAFWCNPISGHNTLYWYLQNLGQGPELLIRYENEEAVDDSQLPKDRFSAERLKGVDSTLKIQPAELGDSAVYLCASSLGGTDTQYFGPGTRLTVL.

V gene TRBV30 combines with J gene TRBJ1-1; D gene unclear. Germline values: CDR1 GTSNPN, CDR2 SVGIG (reference sequence). The CDR3 loop spans 11 amino acids. Deletions cut 4 bases from V and 3 bases from J, with 6 bases between. The CDR3 DNA follows: TGTGCCTGGAAGACTTACACTGAAGCTTTCTTT. The encoded protein is CAWKTYTEAFF.

The chain couples TRBV7-6 to TRBJ2-3; 10 bases are shared with TRBD2. Trimming took 3 bases from V and 0 from J; bases not matched to a gene: 6. The CDR3 sequence is 17 residues long. Germline CDR1 is SGHVS and CDR2 is FNYEAQ. DNA for the CDR3: TGTGCCAGCAGCTTTTGGACTAGCGGTGCTAGCACAGATACGCAGTATTTT. Its protein is CASSFWTSGASTDTQYF. The whole variable domain, remainder taken from reference TRBV7-6 and TRBJ2-3, is GAGVSQSPRYKVTKRGQDVALRCDPISGHVSLYWYRQALGQGPEFLTYFNYEAQQDKSGLPNDRFSAERPEGSISTLTIQRTEQRDSAMYRCASSFWTSGASTDTQYFGPGTRLTVL.

In its sample, this clone was seen a few times. Other nucleotide sequences from this sample produce the same CDR3. The chain links TRBV30 to TRBJ2-3; D gene uncertain. This CDR3 has 11 residues. The germline V gene encodes CDR1 GTSNPN and CDR2 SVGIG (reference sequence). V dropped 0 bases and J dropped 6 bases, with 4 bases sitting between them. The CDR3 sequence: CAWSVSDTQYF. In DNA form, the CDR3 reads TGTGCCTGGAGTGTATCGGATACGCAGTATTTT.

This clone was recorded a few times. This chain links TRBV10-3 with TRBJ1-1, with D possibly matching TRBD1 (5 bases). Germline values: CDR1 ENHRY, CDR2 SYGVKD. The CDR3 is 11 amino acids. V was trimmed by 8 bases and J by 1 base, leaving 5 bases between them. This CDR3 is CAIGGNTEAFF. CDR3 nucleotide sequence: TGTGCCATCGGGGGGAACACTGAAGCTTTCTTT.

DNA of the CDR3: TGTGCCAGCAGCCCTACAGGGGCCGGTGGGGCCAACGTCCTGACTTTC. It is translated as CASSPTGAGGANVLTF. V is TRBV2 and J is TRBJ2-6, with TRBD1 matching over 7 bases. The CDR3 length is 16 residues. The junction had 8 bases not matched to a gene; V was cut back by 6 bases and J by 3 bases. The germline V gene encodes CDR1 SNHLY and CDR2 FYNNEI.

The sample holds a few counts of this clone. The rearrangement joins TRBV20-1 to TRBJ2-7; maybe TRBD2 (5 bases). Trimming removed 4 bases at V and 6 bases at J, with 10 bases between. Germline lookup yields CDR1 DFQATT and CDR2 SNEGSKA (reference sequence). The CDR3 has 11 amino acids. The CDR3 protein is CSATLAGEQYF. The DNA of the CDR3 is TGCAGTGCTACACTGGCGGGCGAGCAGTACTTC.